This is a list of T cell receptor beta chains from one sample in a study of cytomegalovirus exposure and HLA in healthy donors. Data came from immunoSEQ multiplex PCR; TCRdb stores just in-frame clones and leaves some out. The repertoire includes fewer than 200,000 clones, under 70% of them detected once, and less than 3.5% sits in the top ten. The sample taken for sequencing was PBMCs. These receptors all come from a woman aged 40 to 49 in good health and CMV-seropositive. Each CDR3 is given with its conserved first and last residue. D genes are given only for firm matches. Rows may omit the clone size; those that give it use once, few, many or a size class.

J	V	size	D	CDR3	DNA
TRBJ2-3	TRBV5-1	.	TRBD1	CASSGDRVRTDTQYF	TGCGCCAGCAGCGGGGACAGGGTTCGCACAGATACGCAGTATTTT
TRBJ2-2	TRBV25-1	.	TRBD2	CASSAGSGLMGGELFF	TGTGCCAGCAGTGCCGGATCGGGACTAATGGGCGGGGAGCTGTTTTTT
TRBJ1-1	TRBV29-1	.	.	CSARRTDTEAFF	TGCAGCGCAAGAAGGACAGACACTGAAGCTTTCTTT
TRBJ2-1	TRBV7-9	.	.	CASRIGDTQGGNEQFF	TGTGCCAGCAGGATTGGGGACACCCAGGGGGGCAATGAGCAGTTCTTC
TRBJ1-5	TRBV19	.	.	CASNVGGSLHQPQHF	TGTGCCAGTAACGTGGGGGGGAGTTTACACCAGCCCCAGCATTTT
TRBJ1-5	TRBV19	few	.	CASSTRTSNQPQHF	TGTGCCAGTAGTACCCGGACATCCAATCAGCCCCAGCATTTT
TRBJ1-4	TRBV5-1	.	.	CASSRATNEKLFF	TGCGCCAGCAGCCGGGCAACTAATGAAAAACTGTTTTTT
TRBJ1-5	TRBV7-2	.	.	CASSLEQNQPQHF	TGTGCCAGCAGCTTAGAACAGAATCAGCCCCAGCATTTT
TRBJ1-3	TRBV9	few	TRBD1	CASSPPGWTGNGNTIYF	TGTGCCAGCAGCCCTCCCGGCTGGACAGGGAATGGAAACACCATATATTTT
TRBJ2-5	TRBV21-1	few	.	CASSNDETSGREETQYF	TGTGCCAGCAGCAATGATGAGACTAGCGGGAGGGAAGAGACCCAGTACTTC
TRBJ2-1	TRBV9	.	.	CASSVAGTYNEQFF	TGTGCCAGCAGCGTAGCGGGGACCTACAATGAGCAGTTCTTC
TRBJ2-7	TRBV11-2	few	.	CASSTRDSEIPYEQYF	TGTGCCAGCAGCACCCGGGACTCCGAAATCCCCTACGAGCAGTACTTC
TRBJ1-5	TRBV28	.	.	CASTGRVPNQPQNF	TGTGCCAGCACCGGTCGGGTCCCCAATCAGCCCCAGAATTTT
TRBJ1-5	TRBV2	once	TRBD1	CASSRDRDQPQHF	TGTGCCAGCAGTAGGGACAGGGATCAGCCCCAGCATTTT
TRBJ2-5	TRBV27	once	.	CASSSPLGETQYF	TGTGCCAGCAGTTCCCCCCTCGGGGAGACCCAGTACTTC
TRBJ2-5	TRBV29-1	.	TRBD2	CSVRGLAGGETQYF	TGCAGCGTTCGGGGACTAGCGGGAGGTGAGACCCAGTACTTC
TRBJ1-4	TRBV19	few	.	CASNRVRDEKLFF	TGTGCCAGTAACCGGGTCCGAGATGAAAAACTGTTTTTT
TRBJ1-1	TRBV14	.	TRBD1	CASSPRTGPRGTEAFF	TGTGCCAGCAGCCCCCGGACAGGACCGCGGGGCACTGAAGCTTTCTTT
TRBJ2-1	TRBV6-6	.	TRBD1	CASSPPGTGYEQFF	TGTGCCAGCAGTCCTCCCGGGACAGGGTACGAGCAGTTCTTC
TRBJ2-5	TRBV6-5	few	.	CASSSAGLRETQYF	TGTGCCAGCAGTTCCGCGGGGCTTCGGGAGACCCAGTACTTC
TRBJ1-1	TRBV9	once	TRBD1	CASSLQGENTEAFF	TGTGCCAGCAGCCTACAGGGGGAGAACACTGAAGCTTTCTTT
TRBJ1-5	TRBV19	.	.	CASSARESLSNQPQNF	TGTGCCAGTAGTGCCCGGGAGTCCCTTAGCAATCAGCCCCAGAATTTT
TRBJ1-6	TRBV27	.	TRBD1	CASSLGQGVSPLHF	TGTGCCAGCAGTTTAGGACAGGGAGTTTCACCCCTCCACTTT
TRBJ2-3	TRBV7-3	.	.	CASSVLATDTQYF	TGTGCCAGCAGCGTTCTAGCAACAGATACGCAGTATTTT
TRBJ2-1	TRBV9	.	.	CASSVGSGLEAYNEQFF	TGTGCCAGCAGCGTGGGCTCGGGACTCGAAGCCTACAATGAGCAGTTCTTC
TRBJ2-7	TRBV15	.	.	CATSRDDTGTYEQYF	TGTGCCACCAGCAGAGATGACACCGGTACCTACGAGCAGTACTTC
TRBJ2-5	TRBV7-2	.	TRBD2	CASSRRLAGGSDQETQYF	TGTGCCAGCAGTCGTAGACTAGCGGGGGGGTCCGACCAAGAGACCCAGTACTTC
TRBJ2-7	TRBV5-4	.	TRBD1	CASSLPGGSYEQYF	TGTGCCAGCAGCTTACCAGGGGGCTCCTACGAGCAGTACTTC
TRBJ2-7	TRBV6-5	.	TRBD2	CASSLLAGTSYEQYF	TGTGCCAGCAGTCTCCTAGCGGGCACGTCCTACGAGCAGTACTTC
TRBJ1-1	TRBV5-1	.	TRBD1	CASSFQQGGDTEAFF	TGCGCCAGCAGCTTTCAACAGGGGGGAGACACTGAAGCTTTCTTT
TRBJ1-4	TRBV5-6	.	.	CASSPSSNEKLFF	TGTGCCAGCAGCCCGTCCTCTAATGAAAAACTGTTTTTT
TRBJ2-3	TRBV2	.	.	CASTLGLPSTDTQYF	TGTGCCAGCACACTCGGGTTACCTAGCACAGATACGCAGTATTTT
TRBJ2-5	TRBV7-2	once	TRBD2	CASSFVASGGAGETQYF	TGTGCCAGCAGCTTCGTAGCTAGCGGAGGGGCGGGGGAGACCCAGTACTTC
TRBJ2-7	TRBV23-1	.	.	CASITMKREQYF	TGCGCCAGCATCACGATGAAGCGAGAGCAGTACTTC
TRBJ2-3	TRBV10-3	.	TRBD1	CAISGTGGEDNTQYF	TGTGCCATCAGTGGGACAGGGGGGGAAGATAATACGCAGTATTTT